A selection of T cell receptor beta chains follows, all from one sample in a study of metastatic and nonmetastatic thyroid tumors. TCRdb re-clonotyped the PCR reads through MiXCR. The sample yields roughly 33,000 clones, under 20% seen once. Specimen: blood. The source of these receptors is a female donor with papillary thyroid cancer or a benign thyroid nodule (not recorded which). Some clones in this sample may be carry-over from other donors' samples. Each CDR3 is given with its conserved first and last residue. Fields, in order: clone size, J gene, D gene, CDR3 length, V gene, CDR3 DNA, CDR3 protein. D genes are given only for firm matches. The size entry is marked missing in some rows and otherwise reads once, few, many or a size class.

many	TRBJ2-5	NA	13	TRBV5-5	TGTGCCAGCAGCTTGTCTACCCTAGAGACCCAGTACTTC	CASSLSTLETQYF
NA	TRBJ2-7	TRBD1	15	TRBV6-2/TRBV6-3	TGTGCCAGCAGTTACGGTGGGACAGCTCATTACGAGCAGTACTTC	CASSYGGTAHYEQYF
large	TRBJ2-2	NA	16	TRBV20-1	TGCAGTGCTAGAGATCCGCGGCGGGAGAACACCGGGGAGCTGTTTTTT	CSARDPRRENTGELFF
many	TRBJ1-5	NA	15	TRBV28	TGTGCCAGCAGTTTATGGGGGGGGGGGAACCAGCCCCAGCATTTT	CASSLWGGGNQPQHF
NA	TRBJ2-1	NA	14	TRBV5-1	TGCGCCAGCTCAAGAGTAGCGGTATACAATGAGCAGTTCTTC	CASSRVAVYNEQFF
many	TRBJ1-6	NA	17	TRBV13	TGTGCCAGCAGGCCGACCGGGACAAAGTCTTCAAATTCACCCCTCCACTTT	CASRPTGTKSSNSPLHF
NA	TRBJ1-6	TRBD1	14	TRBV6-1	TGTGCCAGCAGCCCCGGGACAGATAATTCACCCCTCCACTTT	CASSPGTDNSPLHF
many	TRBJ2-2	NA	15	TRBV5-1	TGCGCCAGCAGACGGGTCCTACAGAACACCGGGGAGCTGTTTTTT	CASRRVLQNTGELFF
NA	TRBJ2-3	NA	12	TRBV18	TGTGCCAGCTCACCGCGCACAGATACGCAGTATTTT	CASSPRTDTQYF
many	TRBJ2-1	NA	14	TRBV10-2	TGCGCCAGCACCCCCGGGTTCCCTTACAATGAGCAGTTCTTC	CASTPGFPYNEQFF
few	TRBJ2-7	NA	13	TRBV6-1	TGTGCCAGCTGCCGCGACAGACTAGACGAGCAGTACTTC	CASCRDRLDEQYF
few	TRBJ2-3	NA	16	TRBV6-2/TRBV6-3	TGTGCCAGCAGTCGGCCTATCGCGAGGGGCGCAGATACGCAGTATTTT	CASSRPIARGADTQYF
many	TRBJ1-2	NA	15	TRBV5-1	TGCGCCAGCAGCTTGGACGGGGTTAACCGCTATGGCTACACCTTC	CASSLDGVNRYGYTF
few	TRBJ2-7	TRBD2	17	TRBV6-2/TRBV6-3	TGTGCCAGCAGTCGACCGCGGACTAGCGGGAGAACCTACGAGCAGTACTTC	CASSRPRTSGRTYEQYF
few	TRBJ2-5	NA	15	TRBV28	TGTGCCAGCAGTTTAATCCGGACGAGGGGAGAGACACAGTACTTC	CASSLIRTRGETQYF
many	TRBJ1-5	NA	15	TRBV4-2	TGTGCCAGCAGCCAAGATAAGGGACGGGGTCAGCCCCAGCATTTT	CASSQDKGRGQPQHF
many	TRBJ1-5	NA	12	TRBV7-9	TGTGCCAGCAGCCAAGATAATCAGCCCCAGCATTTT	CASSQDNQPQHF
many	TRBJ1-4	NA	14	TRBV5-1	TGCGCCAGCAGCTTGGCAGGGCGAGGTGAAAAACTGTTTTTT	CASSLAGRGEKLFF
many	TRBJ2-1	TRBD2	18	TRBV7-2	TGTGCCAGCAGCGAGACCCTGACTAGCGGGAGGAAAAACAATGAGCAGTTCTTC	CASSETLTSGRKNNEQFF
many	TRBJ2-5	NA	20	TRBV24-1	TGTGCCACCAGTGACCCTCGAGATAGGGCGCCCGGGAGCGTTCAAGAGACCCAGTACTTC	CATSDPRDRAPGSVQETQYF
medium-sized	TRBJ1-6	NA	15	TRBV6-5	TGTGCCAGCAGTTACGGGGGCTCCTATAATTCACCCCTCCACTTT	CASSYGGSYNSPLHF
NA	TRBJ2-7	NA	14	TRBV27	TGTGCCAGCAGTTTAGTAGGGCCAAGTCGTGAGCAGTACTTC	CASSLVGPSREQYF
many	TRBJ2-3	NA	17	TRBV18	TGTGCCAGCTCACCACCGCGTACACCCATGCGGACAGATACGCAGTATTTT	CASSPPRTPMRTDTQYF
many	TRBJ2-5	NA	15	TRBV6-2/TRBV6-3	TGTGCCAGCAGTTCCCACAGGGCGGATTCCGAGACCCAGTACTTC	CASSSHRADSETQYF
NA	TRBJ1-6	NA	14	TRBV14	TGTGCCAGCAGGGCTGCGGGCGTCTGTTCACCCCTCCACTTT	CASRAAGVCSPLHF
many	TRBJ1-4	NA	14	TRBV6-1	TGTGCCAGCAGACCGGCGGGGGGCGCTCAAAAACTGTTTTTT	CASRPAGGAQKLFF
NA	TRBJ2-1	TRBD2	21	TRBV18	TGTGCCAGCTCACCCCTGGGCGGAGGACCACCTAGCGGGAGGGCCTACAATGAGCAGTTCTTC	CASSPLGGGPPSGRAYNEQFF
many	TRBJ2-3	TRBD2	17	TRBV15	TGTGCCACCAGCAGAGATCTGCTAGCGGAACGGGGTAGTACGCAGTATTTT	CATSRDLLAERGSTQYF
many	TRBJ2-1	NA	15	TRBV20-1	TGCAGTGCTCAAACGGCGTCTAGCCCCTTAAATGAGCAGTTCTTC	CSAQTASSPLNEQFF
many	TRBJ2-7	NA	15	TRBV5-5	TGTGCCAGCAGCTTGGCCGGCGGTAGCACCTACGAGCAGTACTTC	CASSLAGGSTYEQYF
many	TRBJ2-7	NA	14	TRBV7-8	TGTGCCAGCAGCCAGGGCCGAGGGTTCTACGAGCAGTACTTC	CASSQGRGFYEQYF
NA	TRBJ1-5	NA	14	TRBV11-1	TGTGCCAGCAGTCCTCTGACATCTTATCAGCCCCAGCATTTT	CASSPLTSYQPQHF
many	TRBJ2-1	TRBD2	15	TRBV7-2	TGTGCCAGCAGCTTAGGACTAGCAGGTATGGATGAGCAGTTCTTC	CASSLGLAGMDEQFF
many	TRBJ1-5	TRBD1	16	TRBV27	TGTGCCAGCAGGGGACAGGCGACAGGGAACAATCAGCCCCAGCATTTT	CASRGQATGNNQPQHF
many	TRBJ1-5	NA	14	TRBV24-1	TGTGCCACCCTTATATACAGGGTTGATCAGCCCCAGCATTTT	CATLIYRVDQPQHF
many	TRBJ2-7	NA	17	TRBV15	TGTGCCACCAGCAGTTTCCCGACCGCAGGGGTCTCGGTCGAGCAGTACTTC	CATSSFPTAGVSVEQYF
NA	TRBJ2-1	TRBD2	18	TRBV28	TGTGCCAGCAGTGTTGCGGGACTAGCGTCAAACTCATACAATGAGAAGTTCTTC	CASSVAGLASNSYNEKFF
many	TRBJ2-1	TRBD2	16	TRBV12-3/TRBV12-4	TGTGCCAGCAGTTCAACCCTAGCGGGATCCTACAATGAGCAGTTCTTC	CASSSTLAGSYNEQFF
many	TRBJ1-1	NA	15	TRBV12-3/TRBV12-4	TGTGCCAGCAGTTTAGCCGGGACGGTGAACACTGAAGCTTTCTTT	CASSLAGTVNTEAFF
large	TRBJ2-2	NA	15	TRBV6-5	TGTGCCAGCAGTTACTTTGCGGGAAACACCGGGGAGCTGTTTTTT	CASSYFAGNTGELFF
medium-sized	TRBJ1-2	NA	11	TRBV11-2	TGTGCCAGCAGCCCAGGTTTGGGGCCGATCTTC	CASSPGLGPIF
many	TRBJ2-1	NA	13	TRBV14	TGTGCCAGCAGCTTTCCGGGGGGCTATGAGCAGTTCTTC	CASSFPGGYEQFF
NA	TRBJ1-2	NA	13	TRBV15	TGTGCCACCAGCAGAGACGGATACTGTGGCTACACGTTC	CATSRDGYCGYTF
many	TRBJ2-7	NA	14	TRBV4-3	TGCGCCAGCAGCCAAGACAGAGGCAGCTACGAGCAGTACTTC	CASSQDRGSYEQYF
NA	TRBJ1-4	NA	16	TRBV5-1	TGCGCCAGCAGCTTGGGACCGACTGGACAGCTAGAAAAACTGTTTTTT	CASSLGPTGQLEKLFF
medium-sized	TRBJ2-1	NA	16	TRBV6-5	TGTGCCAGCAGTTACTCGATTCGCCAGAGGTATGGTGAGCAGTTCTTC	CASSYSIRQRYGEQFF
NA	TRBJ2-4	NA	17	TRBV6-2/TRBV6-3	TGTGCCAGCAGTACCGCCCGGAGGGGGCTCGAAAAAAACATTCAGTACTTC	CASSTARRGLEKNIQYF